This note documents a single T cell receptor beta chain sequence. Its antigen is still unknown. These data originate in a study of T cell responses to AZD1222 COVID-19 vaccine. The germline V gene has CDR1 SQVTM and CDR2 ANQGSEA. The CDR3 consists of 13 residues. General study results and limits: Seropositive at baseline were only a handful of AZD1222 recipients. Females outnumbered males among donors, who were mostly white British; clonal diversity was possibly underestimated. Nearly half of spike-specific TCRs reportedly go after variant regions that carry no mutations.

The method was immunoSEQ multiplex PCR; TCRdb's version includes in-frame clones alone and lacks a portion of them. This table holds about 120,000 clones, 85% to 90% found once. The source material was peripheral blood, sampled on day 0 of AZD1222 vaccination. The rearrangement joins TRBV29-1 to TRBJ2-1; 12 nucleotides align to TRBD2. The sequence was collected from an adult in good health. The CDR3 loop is CSTGTSGYNEQFF. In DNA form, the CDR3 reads TGCTCTACCGGGACTAGCGGGTACAATGAGCAGTTCTTC.